The 13 T cell receptor beta chains in this list originate from one sample, sequenced in a study of STAT3 mutations in large granular lymphocyte leukemia. This table comes from immunoSEQ multiplex PCR, and its TCRdb copy is limited to in-frame clones, with some not included. The table has some 28,000 clones, over 60% seen once; the top ten hold 30%. Findings and caveats of the study: In T-cell large granular lymphocyte leukemia, about half of patients showed multiple immunodominant subclonotypes.

These TCRs are of unknown antigen specificity. Sequencing was carried out using peripheral blood mononuclear cells. These receptors were taken from a woman aged 45-60 years with T-cell large granular lymphocyte leukemia. Some clones in this sample may be carry-over from other donors' samples.

V is TRBV7-9 and J is TRBJ1-2; D ambiguous. This CDR3 has 14 amino acids. Trimming shortened V by 5 bases and J by 8 bases, and 18 bases separated the two germline ends. Germline lookup yields CDR1 SEHNR and CDR2 FQNEAQ (reference sequence). The CDR3, as DNA: TGTGCCAGCAGCCATCCAGGCGCCGCCGGAGGCTACACCTTC. Protein product: CASSHPGAAGGYTF.

The gene calls are TRBV18 and TRBJ1-5; 7 bases are shared with TRBD1. The CDR3 loop spans 15 amino acids. The germline V gene has CDR1 KGHSH and CDR2 LQKENI. V was pared by 0 bases and J by 6 bases, with 5 bases of the junction left unmatched. This CDR3 reads CASSPPGYRGQPQHF. CDR3 nucleotides: TGTGCCAGCTCACCACCCGGATACAGGGGTCAGCCCCAGCATTTT. Combining the CDR3 with reference TRBV18 and TRBJ1-5 gives the whole variable domain NAGVMQNPRHLVRRRGQEARLRCSPMKGHSHVYWYRQLPEEGLKFMVYLQKENIIDESGMPKERFSAEFPKEGPSILRIQQVVRGDSAAYFCASSPPGYRGQPQHFGDGTRLSIL.

This clone was counted between two and nine times. The chain recombines TRBV12-5 with TRBJ2-3; 7 bases match TRBD2. Germline V gene lookup returns CDR1 LGHNT and CDR2 FRNRAP. The CDR3 sequence is 16 residues long. Germline trimming cut 7 bases from V and 3 bases from J; bases unmatched to any gene: 13. In DNA, the CDR3 is TGTGCTAGTGCCCCGGGGGGAGGTGTGGGAACAGATACGCAGTATTTT. Residues: CASAPGGGVGTDTQYF.

This chain links TRBV6-6 with TRBJ1-1; D call uncertain. Trimming left V 7 bases short and J 8 bases short, with 11 bases between. This CDR3 region has 11 residues. Germline CDR1 and CDR2: MNHNY and SVGAGI (reference sequence). The CDR3 DNA follows: TGTGCCAGCAATGGCTTTATCGAAGCTTTCTTT. Residues: CASNGFIEAFF.

The chain recombines TRBV4-3 with TRBJ2-7; 11 nucleotides agree with TRBD2. V was pared by 0 bases and J by 5 bases, with 9 bases of the junction left unmatched. Germline values: CDR1 LGHNA, CDR2 YSLEER. This CDR3 contains 17 residues. CDR3 coding DNA: TGCGCCAGCAGCCAAGAAGTTAGCGGGAGGGTCGGGGACGAGCAGTACTTC. It is translated as CASSQEVSGRVGDEQYF.

The chain combines TRBV18 with TRBJ2-5; D gene unclear. V lost 6 bases and J lost 5, with 13 bases in between. This CDR3 has 13 amino acids. Looked up from germline, CDR1 is KGHSH and CDR2 is LQKENI. The CDR3 region is CASSPGVPETQYF. In DNA, the CDR3 is TGTGCCAGCTCCCCCGGAGTACCGGAGACCCAGTACTTC. Variable domain in full (rest from reference TRBV18 and TRBJ2-5): NAGVMQNPRHLVRRRGQEARLRCSPMKGHSHVYWYRQLPEEGLKFMVYLQKENIIDESGMPKERFSAEFPKEGPSILRIQQVVRGDSAAYFCASSPGVPETQYFGPGTRLLVL.

This chain connects TRBV5-4 to TRBJ2-2; D is unresolved. Germline V lookup: CDR1 SGHNT, CDR2 YYREEE (reference sequence). With 0 bases removed from V and 4 bases from J, the gap between germline ends came to 10 bases. CDR3 size: 15 residues. Here the CDR3 DNA reads TGTGCCAGCAGCTTGGCGGCCTTAAGCACCGGGGAGCTGTTTTTT. It codes for CASSLAALSTGELFF.

The V call is TRBV28, the J call TRBJ1-2; D is ambiguous. This CDR3 has 11 amino acids. Per the germline V gene, CDR1 is MDHEN and CDR2 is SYDVKM. The V end lost 8 bases, the J end lost 4 bases, and 8 bases lay between the germline ends. Here the CDR3 DNA reads TGTGCCAGCCGTGGACCCTATGGCTACACCTTC. Translated: CASRGPYGYTF.

V gene TRBV29-1 combines with J gene TRBJ1-4; no firm D call. Germline CDR1 is SQVTM and CDR2 is ANQGSEA. This CDR3 spans 15 amino acids. The V end lost 6 bases, the J end lost 1 base, and 15 bases lay between the germline ends. CDR3 loop: CSVGLSRGTNEKLFF. DNA of the CDR3: TGCAGCGTGGGTCTGTCCCGGGGAACTAATGAAAAACTGTTTTTT.

V is TRBV28 and J is TRBJ1-2; D is possibly TRBD1 (6 bases). Germline CDR1 MDHEN, CDR2 SYDVKM. The V end was cut by 3 bases, the J end by 4 bases, with 15 bases between. The CDR3 sequence is 15 residues long. The CDR3 DNA is TGTGCCAGCAGTTTCCCAACAGGGACGAGCTATGGCTACACCTTC. Protein: CASSFPTGTSYGYTF.

This chain uses TRBV5-4 with TRBJ1-2, with a weak D call TRBD1 (6 bases). The CDR3 consists of 13 residues. Germline CDR1 and CDR2: SGHNT and YYREEE (reference sequence). V was clipped by 0 bases and J by 7 bases, with 10 bases between them. CDR3 in amino acids: CASSLAGAGGYTF. CDR3 in DNA: TGTGCCAGCAGCTTGGCGGGGGCTGGTGGCTACACCTTC.

This clone was found a few times. This rearrangement joins TRBV29-1 to TRBJ2-5, with a weak D call TRBD1 (5 bases). CDR3 length equals 12 residues. Deletions cut 5 bases from V and 5 bases from J, with 12 bases between. From germline, CDR1 is SQVTM and CDR2 ANQGSEA. The CDR3 region is CSVSRQYETQYF. The CDR3 DNA is TGCAGCGTTTCGCGACAGTACGAGACCCAGTACTTC.

As DNA, the CDR3 is TGTGCTAGTGGTTTGGTACCCGGCAGGCATGGCTACACCTTC. Translated, it gives CASGLVPGRHGYTF. The rearrangement links TRBV12-5 to TRBJ1-2; unclear D gene. V dropped 0 bases and J dropped 6 bases, with 11 bases sitting between them. There are 14 residues in the CDR3. The germline V gene encodes CDR1 LGHNT and CDR2 FRNRAP.